This TCR beta chain is drawn from a study of early T cells in non-severe SARS-CoV-2 infection. About the research overall: Sequencing of bulk RNA from unsorted whole blood was done, without chain pairing.

Trimming removed 8 bases from V and 9 bases from J, with 23 bases in between. The V gene's germline CDR1 is MNHEY and CDR2 SMNVEV (reference sequence). This CDR3 region has 15 residues. The TCR library protocol attached unique molecular identifiers to the individual cDNA molecules. TCRdb passed the 5' RACE reads through MiXCR, listing each CDR3 protein once. The top ten clones hold 4.8% of a sample with 37,000 or so distinct CDR3 sequences, 4.7% of them seen once. Sequencing used whole blood. The receptor was isolated from an adult who was a healthcare worker with PCR-confirmed SARS-CoV-2 infection or an uninfected control (not recorded which). J is TRBJ2-1 and V is TRBV27, with TRBD2 as a possible D gene (6 bases). DNA of the CDR3: TGTGCCAGCCAGTCTCTGGGCGGGGATGGAAGTGAGCAGTTCTTC. It is translated as CASQSLGGDGSEQFF.